This T cell receptor (beta chain) originates from a study of T-cell reconstitution after alpha-beta-depleted transplantation in children. Study results and limitations: It was newly produced T cells that mostly accounted for T-cell counts and diversity one year after transplant. Surviving recipient T cells and thymic progenitors accounted for the high day-60 TCRbeta diversity observed in some patients. Where alpha-beta T cells came from about two months after transplant was reportedly several hundred expanded graft clones.

In germline, CDR1 is LGHNA, CDR2 YNFKEQ. V shed 1 base, J shed 2 bases, and the junction held 11 bases outside the gene matches. This CDR3 region has 17 residues. Unique molecular identifiers were used in preparing the TCRbeta library. TCRdb reprocessed the PCR reads with MiXCR, giving one entry per CDR3 protein. The sample consists of roughly 350,000 distinct CDR3 sequences, roughly 15% of them appearing once. With regard to this clonotype: The antigen is unknown.

This material consisted of PBMCs, mostly from graft donor cells, taken 360 days after TCRalphabeta/CD19-depleted stem cell transplant. The TCR was taken from a male patient between 2 and 10 years old who had a stem cell transplant for acute lymphoblastic leukemia, so the T cells may come from the graft donor. J is TRBJ2-7 and V is TRBV4-2; TRBD2 aligns across 7 bases. The CDR3 DNA follows: TGTGCCAGCAGCCAAGCCTCGAGCGGGGCGGGGGCCTACGAGCAGTACTTC. This encodes CASSQASSGAGAYEQYF.